A single sample is the source of the 27 T cell receptor beta chains below, sequenced in a study of T-cell reconstitution after alpha-beta-depleted transplantation in children. A TCRbeta library incorporating unique molecular identifiers was prepared. TCRdb re-analysed the PCR reads in MiXCR, keeping a single row per CDR3 protein. Altogether about 440,000 distinct CDR3 sequences are present, 43% being singletons, with the ten largest covering around 29%. Here the sequenced sample was PBMCs, taken before TCRalphabeta/CD19-depleted stem cell transplant. The receptors derive from a girl between 2 and 10 years old with aplastic anemia, due to receive a stem cell transplant.

The gene calls are TRBV25-1 and TRBJ2-1; 7 bases match TRBD1. The germline CDR1 and CDR2 sequences are MGHDK and SYGVNS. V trimming: 2 bases; J trimming: 2 bases; junction bases outside the gene matches: 12. CDR3 length: 18 residues. CDR3 protein: CASSENSAGQEPYNEQFF. In DNA, the CDR3 is TGTGCCAGCAGTGAAAATTCGGCAGGACAGGAACCCTACAATGAGCAGTTCTTC.

The chain combines TRBV29-1 with TRBJ1-1; possible D gene TRBD1, 5 bases. This CDR3 contains 15 residues. Trimming shortened V by 0 bases and J by 2 bases, and 13 bases separated the two germline ends. Germline values: CDR1 SQVTM, CDR2 ANQGSEA. CDR3 amino acids: CSVEDRDGFNTEAFF. CDR3 DNA sequence: TGCAGCGTTGAAGACCGGGACGGATTCAACACTGAAGCTTTCTTT.

This clonotype was recorded many times. V gene TRBV12-3 or TRBV12-4 combines with J gene TRBJ1-1; D is unclear. The V gene lost 2 bases and the J gene lost 0 bases, with 4 bases spanning the gap. This CDR3 spans 13 amino acids. The CDR3 here is CASSLKMNTEAFF. The CDR3 coding sequence is TGTGCCAGCAGTTTAAAGATGAACACTGAAGCTTTCTTT.

J is TRBJ2-1 and V is TRBV25-1; D possibly corresponds to TRBD2 (6 bases). Between the trimmed V and J ends, which lost 2 bases and 1 base, there was a span of 12 bases. The CDR3 runs 16 residues. Germline V gives CDR1 MGHDK, CDR2 SYGVNS. CDR3 protein: CASSEGGTGSYNEQFF. The CDR3 DNA follows: TGTGCCAGCAGTGAAGGCGGGACGGGGTCCTACAATGAGCAGTTCTTC.

This clonotype appeared many times. The CDR3 DNA follows: TGTGCCACCAGTGACCGTACAGGGGCCAACTATGGCTACACCTTC. Translated: CATSDRTGANYGYTF. This chain uses TRBV24-1 with TRBJ1-2, with 7 bases fitting TRBD1. J gave up 2 bases and V 4 bases, and 6 bases lay outside the gene matches. The length of the CDR3 is 15 residues. Germline V gene data show CDR1 as KGHDR and CDR2 as SFDVKD.

The CDR3 loop is CASRPQGGGNQPQHF. The CDR3 DNA follows: TGTGCCAGCAGACCCCAGGGTGGTGGCAATCAGCCCCAGCATTTT. V usage is TRBV6-1 and J usage is TRBJ1-5; D may be TRBD1 (5 bases). Germline V gene sequence: CDR1 MNHNS, CDR2 SASEGT. Trimming stripped 6 bases from V and 2 bases from J, with 14 bases between. This CDR3 contains 15 residues.

This clonotype was observed a single time. A much larger clone sits a single nucleotide away, making a read error possible. The CDR3 is CSARGHLNTEAFF. CDR3 DNA sequence: TGCAGTGCTAGGGGACACCTGAACACTGAAGCTTTCTTT. This sequence joins TRBV20-1 and TRBJ1-1; tentative D call: TRBD1 (6 bases). The germline V and J ends were trimmed by 3 bases and 0 bases, with 8 bases remaining between them. Germline V gives CDR1 DFQATT, CDR2 SNEGSKA (reference sequence). The CDR3 spans 13 residues.

The CDR3 coding sequence is TGTGCCAGCAGTGAGCCCGGGCCCGCCTACGAGCAGTACTTC. Its protein is CASSEPGPAYEQYF. The chain links TRBV2 to TRBJ2-7; no clear D gene. Germline values: CDR1 SNHLY, CDR2 FYNNEI. The CDR3 has 14 residues. The V end lost 3 bases, the J end lost 2 bases, and 11 bases lay between the germline ends. The full variable domain, with the rest looked up from reference TRBV2 and TRBJ2-7, is EPEVTQTPSHQVTQMGQEVILRCVPISNHLYFYWYRQILGQKVEFLVSFYNNEISEKSEIFDDQFSVERPDGSNFTLKIRSTKLEDSAMYFCASSEPGPAYEQYFGPGTRLTVT.

This clonotype was seen only a few times. The chain employs TRBV2 and TRBJ2-7; 16 bases fit TRBD2. Germline V gene sequence: CDR1 SNHLY, CDR2 FYNNEI. CDR3 size: 20 residues. J lost 0 bases, V lost 1 base, and 9 bases had no gene match. CDR3 in DNA: TGTGCCAGCAGTGAAGTTCCCATAGGGACTAGCGGGAGGGACTCCTACGAGCAGTACTTC. Translated, it gives CASSEVPIGTSGRDSYEQYF.

V is TRBV7-2 and J is TRBJ2-7; tentatively, D is TRBD2 (5 bases). The germline V gene has CDR1 SGHTA and CDR2 FQGNSA. Trimming removed 1 base at V and 4 bases at J, with 8 bases between. The length of the CDR3 is 13 residues. The CDR3 loop is CASSLVPGYEQYF. CDR3 in DNA: TGTGCCAGCAGCTTAGTCCCGGGGTACGAGCAGTACTTC.

This chain uses TRBV6-1 with TRBJ2-7, with TRBD1 matching over 7 bases. Germline V gives CDR1 MNHNS, CDR2 SASEGT. The CDR3 extends over 13 amino acids. V lost 6 bases to trimming and J lost 9 bases; unmatched junction nucleotides: 11. The CDR3 bases are TGTGCCAGCAGGGGACAGTCGACCGGATGGCAGTACTTC. This gives the protein CASRGQSTGWQYF.

This clonotype was detected once. A much more abundant neighbour one base away suggests this may be a read error. The rearrangement joins TRBV5-1 to TRBJ2-3; weak D call: TRBD2 (5 bases). The CDR3 is 14 amino acids. Looked up from germline, CDR1 is SGHRS and CDR2 is YFSETQ. The CDR3 nucleotides are TGCGCCAGCTGCTTGGTGACTATTACAGATACGCAGTATTTT. Amino acid sequence: CASCLVTITDTQYF.

The rearrangement uses TRBV4-3 and TRBJ2-1; 10 nucleotides match TRBD2. V was clipped by 1 base and J by 4 bases; unmatched bases: 10. The CDR3 is 18 residues long. CDR1 LGHNA and CDR2 YSLEER come from the germline V gene. Here the CDR3 reads CASSQGYLAGGLYNEQFF. The CDR3 DNA is TGCGCCAGCAGCCAAGGGTACTTAGCGGGAGGTTTATACAATGAGCAGTTCTTC.

The J gene is TRBJ2-6, the V gene TRBV2, with 7 bases aligning to TRBD1. The germline V gene has CDR1 SNHLY and CDR2 FYNNEI. V was clipped by 8 bases and J by 0 bases; unmatched bases: 10. This CDR3 contains 17 residues. The CDR3 loop reads CASVFDRDTSGANVLTF. CDR3 sequence (DNA): TGTGCCAGCGTCTTCGACAGGGACACCTCTGGGGCCAACGTCCTGACTTTC.

The table lists this clonotype with many counts. V usage is TRBV15 and J usage is TRBJ1-1, with 8 bases lining up with TRBD1. The CDR3 covers 15 residues. CDR1 and CDR2 from the germline V gene are LNHNV and YYDKDF (reference sequence). The trim removed 2 bases at V and 5 bases at J, leaving 7 bases unmatched. CDR3 residues: CATSRLDRGKTEAFF. CDR3 nucleotide sequence: TGTGCCACCAGCAGACTCGACAGGGGCAAGACTGAAGCTTTCTTT. The full variable domain, rest sourced from reference TRBV15 and TRBJ1-1, is DAMVIQNPRYQVTQFGKPVTLSCSQTLNHNVMYWYQQKSSQAPKLLFHYYDKDFNNEADTPDNFQSRRPNTSFCFLDIRSPGLGDTAMYLCATSRLDRGKTEAFFGQGTRLTVV.

At least ten counts were recorded for this clonotype. The chain has TRBV12-3 or TRBV12-4 and TRBJ1-1; D is unresolved. The V end was cut by 5 bases, the J end by 5 bases, with 15 bases between. The CDR3 has 14 amino acids. The CDR3, as DNA: TGTGCCAGCAGTACCACCCGACCTGGGACTGAAGCTTTCTTT. The encoded protein is CASSTTRPGTEAFF.

The chain employs TRBV30 and TRBJ1-1; D ambiguous. This CDR3 is built from 16 residues. CDR1 is GTSNPN, CDR2 SVGIG, per germline (reference sequence). V was trimmed by 0 bases and J by 3 bases, leaving 17 bases between them. CDR3 loop: CAWSVSGLLLDTEAFF. In DNA form, the CDR3 reads TGTGCCTGGAGTGTATCCGGACTTCTCCTGGACACTGAAGCTTTCTTT.

The V call is TRBV5-1, the J call TRBJ2-1; D remains unclear. Germline V gives CDR1 SGHRS, CDR2 YFSETQ. Trimming pared 0 bases from V and 0 bases from J, leaving 13 bases between. The CDR3 contains 17 residues. The CDR3 here is CASSLVGAASSYNEQFF. The CDR3 nucleotides read TGCGCCAGCAGCTTGGTGGGTGCGGCGAGCTCCTACAATGAGCAGTTCTTC.

This clonotype was found many times. The chain combines TRBV6-5 with TRBJ1-2, with TRBD1 as a possible D gene (6 bases). CDR1 and CDR2 (germline): MNHEY, SVGAGI. There are 14 residues in the CDR3. Deletions cut 5 bases from V and 2 bases from J, with 12 bases between. The CDR3 DNA reads TGTGCCAGCAGTACCCGAGGGGGGAACTATGGCTACACCTTC. Translation: CASSTRGGNYGYTF.

This chain links TRBV5-5 with TRBJ2-7, with D possibly TRBD1 on 6 matching bases. Germline V CDR1 and CDR2: SGHKS, YYEKEE (reference sequence). CDR3 size: 14 residues. Deletions cut 0 bases from V and 4 bases from J, with 11 bases between. The CDR3 sequence: CASSLELGGYEQYF. In DNA, the CDR3 is TGTGCCAGCAGCTTGGAACTAGGGGGTTACGAGCAGTACTTC. Filled out from reference TRBV5-5 and TRBJ2-7, the complete variable domain reads DAGVTQSPTHLIKTRGQQVTLRCSPISGHKSVSWYQQVLGQGPQFIFQYYEKEERGRGNFPDRFSARQFPNYSSELNVNALLLGDSALYLCASSLELGGYEQYFGPGTRLTVT.

This chain connects TRBV9 to TRBJ1-5, with D perhaps TRBD1 (5 bases). There are 14 residues in the CDR3. CDR1 SGDLS and CDR2 YYNGEE come from the germline V gene. Trimming removed 1 base from V and 7 bases from J, with 12 bases in between. Here the CDR3 DNA reads TGTGCCAGCAGCGTAACGGGGAGGGGACAGCCCCAGCATTTT. Residues: CASSVTGRGQPQHF. The variable domain in full, completed from reference TRBV9 and TRBJ1-5, reads DSGVTQTPKHLITATGQRVTLRCSPRSGDLSVYWYQQSLDQGLQFLIQYYNGEERAKGNILERFSAQQFPDLHSELNLSSLELGDSALYFCASSVTGRGQPQHFGDGTRLSIL.

V is TRBV11-2 and J is TRBJ2-3; 14 bases are a match to TRBD2. CDR3 size: 18 residues. Trimming cost V 5 bases and J 4 bases; bases outside gene matches: 11. The germline CDR1 and CDR2 sequences are SGHAT and FQNNGV. The CDR3 sequence: CASSLRALTSGRADTQYF. The CDR3 DNA is TGTGCCAGCAGCCTAAGGGCCCTGACTAGCGGGAGGGCAGATACGCAGTATTTT.

The CDR3 DNA reads as TGCGCCAGCAGCTTGCCAGCGGGGAACGGGGATGAGCAGTTCTTC. It encodes CASSLPAGNGDEQFF. This chain connects TRBV5-1 to TRBJ2-1; 7 positions agree with TRBD2. CDR3 length equals 15 residues. Germline assignment: CDR1 SGHRS and CDR2 YFSETQ. V shed 1 base, J shed 8 bases, and the junction held 9 bases outside the gene matches.

This clonotype was counted at least ten times. The rearrangement links TRBV29-1 to TRBJ1-5; 7 positions agree with TRBD1. V lost 1 base and J lost 1; bases outside the gene matches: 4. The CDR3 runs to 15 residues. Per the germline V gene, CDR1 is SQVTM and CDR2 is ANQGSEA. CDR3 nucleotide sequence: TGCAGCGTTGAAGCCAGGGGGGCCAGCAATCAGCCCCAGCATTTT. This sequence encodes CSVEARGASNQPQHF.

This clonotype has ten or more counts. The rearrangement uses TRBV15 and TRBJ2-5, with a possible D match to TRBD1 (6 bases). This CDR3 is built from 18 residues. Between the trimmed V and J ends, which lost 0 bases and 3 bases, there was a span of 20 bases. The germline gives CDR1 LNHNV, CDR2 YYDKDF (reference sequence). CDR3 loop: CATSREYLPGAFKETQYF. CDR3 sequence (DNA): TGTGCCACCAGCAGAGAATATCTGCCAGGGGCTTTTAAAGAGACCCAGTACTTC.

The chain couples TRBV5-6 to TRBJ2-7; a weak D match, TRBD1 (6 bases). The CDR3 contains 13 residues. Germline CDR1 and CDR2: SGHDT and YYEEEE. V was trimmed by 1 base and J by 6 bases, leaving 11 bases between them. The CDR3 region is CASSLSSGAEQYF. The DNA of the CDR3 is TGTGCCAGCAGCTTGTCATCAGGGGCCGAGCAGTACTTC. Combining the CDR3 with reference TRBV5-6 and TRBJ2-7 gives the whole variable domain DAGVTQSPTHLIKTRGQQVTLRCSPKSGHDTVSWYQQALGQGPQFIFQYYEEEERQRGNFPDRFSGHQFPNYSSELNVNALLLGDSALYLCASSLSSGAEQYFGPGTRLTVT.

A few counts support this clonotype. J is TRBJ2-1 and V is TRBV11-3; D ambiguous. With 5 bases removed from V and 0 bases from J, the gap between germline ends came to 14 bases. This CDR3 contains 16 residues. Germline lookup yields CDR1 SGHNT and CDR2 YENEEA. The CDR3 DNA sequence: TGTGCCAGCAGCCTCTCCCCCAGGAGCTCCTACAATGAGCAGTTCTTC. The encoded protein is CASSLSPRSSYNEQFF. The complete variable domain, with remaining parts taken from reference TRBV11-3 and TRBJ2-1, reads EAGVVQSPRYKIIEKKQPVAFWCNPISGHNTLYWYLQNLGQGPELLIRYENEEAVDDSQLPKDRFSAERLKGVDSTLKIQPAELGDSAVYLCASSLSPRSSYNEQFFGPGTRLTVL.